A selection of T cell receptor beta chains follows, all from one sample in a study of radiation and T cells in renal cell carcinoma. TCRdb keeps only in-frame clones here, not all; method: immunoSEQ multiplex PCR. The data contain about 65,000 clones, just over 75% of them singletons. The material sequenced was blood, taken from a patient whose treatment included radiotherapy and nephrectomy. The receptors derive from a man aged 60-69 years with renal cell carcinoma. Each CDR3 is given with its conserved first and last residue. Each record gives: D gene, V gene, clone size, J gene, CDR3 DNA, CDR3 protein. The D gene is left open where the match is weak. Rows give clone size only sometimes, using once, few, many, or a class for an expanded clone.

d_gene: .
v_gene: TRBV30
abundance: .
j_gene: TRBJ1-2
CDR3nt: TGTGCCTGGAGTCCCTTTAGGGACACCTGGGGGTATGGCTACACCTTC
CDR3aa: CAWSPFRDTWGYGYTF

d_gene: .
v_gene: TRBV15
abundance: .
j_gene: TRBJ1-1
CDR3nt: TGTGCCACCATCAGCGGGGGGCCGGGCACTGAAGCTTTCTTT
CDR3aa: CATISGGPGTEAFF

d_gene: .
v_gene: TRBV6-1
abundance: .
j_gene: TRBJ1-1
CDR3nt: TGTGCCAGCAGTGAAAGGGAGATGAACACTGAAGCTTTCTTT
CDR3aa: CASSEREMNTEAFF

d_gene: .
v_gene: TRBV30
abundance: few
j_gene: TRBJ2-3
CDR3nt: TGTGCCTCCGACCCAGGGCCAGATACGCAGTATTTT
CDR3aa: CASDPGPDTQYF

d_gene: TRBD1
v_gene: TRBV5-6
abundance: .
j_gene: TRBJ2-1
CDR3nt: TGTGCCAGCAGCGAGACCCGGGACAGCGCCTACAATGAGCAGTTCTTC
CDR3aa: CASSETRDSAYNEQFF

d_gene: .
v_gene: TRBV6-1
abundance: many
j_gene: TRBJ2-2
CDR3nt: TGTGCCAGCAGCGGACACACCGGGGAGCTGTTTTTT
CDR3aa: CASSGHTGELFF

d_gene: TRBD1
v_gene: TRBV6-6
abundance: .
j_gene: TRBJ1-5
CDR3nt: TGTGCCAGCACCCAATCCGGGACAGGGAATCAGCCCCAGCATTTT
CDR3aa: CASTQSGTGNQPQHF

d_gene: TRBD1
v_gene: TRBV5-4
abundance: .
j_gene: TRBJ1-2
CDR3nt: TGTGCCAGCAGCTTAGGGACAGGGGAGGGCTATGGCTACACCTTC
CDR3aa: CASSLGTGEGYGYTF

d_gene: .
v_gene: TRBV7-2
abundance: .
j_gene: TRBJ1-1
CDR3nt: TGTGCCAGCAGCTTAGTTGGGACGGTCATGAACACTGAAGCTTTCTTT
CDR3aa: CASSLVGTVMNTEAFF

d_gene: .
v_gene: TRBV11-3
abundance: .
j_gene: TRBJ2-1
CDR3nt: TGTGCCAGCAGCCCACGATTAGGTCCGGAGCAGTTCTTC
CDR3aa: CASSPRLGPEQFF

d_gene: .
v_gene: TRBV7-2
abundance: few
j_gene: TRBJ2-5
CDR3nt: TGTGCCAGCAGCTTAGTCCCGGCAGGGTACCAAGAGACCCAGTACTTC
CDR3aa: CASSLVPAGYQETQYF

d_gene: TRBD1
v_gene: TRBV7-8
abundance: .
j_gene: TRBJ1-1
CDR3nt: TGTGCCAGCAGCCTGTCTCTGGGGGGACAGAGTTTCATGAACACTGAAGCTTTCTTT
CDR3aa: CASSLSLGGQSFMNTEAFF

d_gene: .
v_gene: TRBV7-9
abundance: .
j_gene: TRBJ2-1
CDR3nt: TGTGCCAGCAGCCCCCCCGAGGCAAGGCAGTTCTTC
CDR3aa: CASSPPEARQFF

d_gene: .
v_gene: TRBV6-1
abundance: .
j_gene: TRBJ2-2
CDR3nt: TGTGCCAGCAGTGAATTCGCAGCCCGGAACGGGGAGCTGTTTTTT
CDR3aa: CASSEFAARNGELFF

d_gene: .
v_gene: TRBV5-8
abundance: .
j_gene: TRBJ2-7
CDR3nt: TGTGCCAGCGGCAGGGGCTACGAGCAGTACTTC
CDR3aa: CASGRGYEQYF

d_gene: .
v_gene: TRBV5-1
abundance: .
j_gene: TRBJ2-1
CDR3nt: TGCGCCAGCAGCTTGCTCAATGAGCAGTTCTTC
CDR3aa: CASSLLNEQFF

d_gene: .
v_gene: TRBV10-1
abundance: .
j_gene: TRBJ2-3
CDR3nt: TGCGCCACCCGGGATCCTGGCACAGATACGCAGTATTTT
CDR3aa: CATRDPGTDTQYF

d_gene: .
v_gene: TRBV29-1
abundance: once
j_gene: TRBJ1-2
CDR3nt: TGCAGCGTTGAAGGGCAGGGATTTTATGGCTACACCTTC
CDR3aa: CSVEGQGFYGYTF

d_gene: .
v_gene: TRBV7-2
abundance: few
j_gene: TRBJ2-2
CDR3nt: TGTGCCAGCAGCTTACCAGGGATCACCGGGGAGCTGTTTTTT
CDR3aa: CASSLPGITGELFF

d_gene: .
v_gene: TRBV29-1
abundance: .
j_gene: TRBJ1-3
CDR3nt: TGCAGCGCCCGGGACAACCCTGGAAACACCATATATTTT
CDR3aa: CSARDNPGNTIYF

d_gene: TRBD1
v_gene: TRBV6-1
abundance: few
j_gene: TRBJ1-1
CDR3nt: TGTGCCAGCAGTGTCTGGGGACAGGGTACTGAAGCTTTCTTT
CDR3aa: CASSVWGQGTEAFF

d_gene: TRBD1
v_gene: TRBV2
abundance: .
j_gene: TRBJ1-5
CDR3nt: TGTGCCAGCACCATGACAGGGGTTTATCAGCCCCAGCATTTT
CDR3aa: CASTMTGVYQPQHF

d_gene: TRBD1
v_gene: TRBV19
abundance: .
j_gene: TRBJ2-4
CDR3nt: TGTGCCAGTAGTATAACCGGGACAGGGAGTTGGTTGAACATTCAGTACTTC
CDR3aa: CASSITGTGSWLNIQYF

d_gene: .
v_gene: TRBV10-3
abundance: .
j_gene: TRBJ1-1
CDR3nt: TGTGCCATCAGCGCAGGGGAGGGGACTGAAGCTTTCTTT
CDR3aa: CAISAGEGTEAFF

d_gene: .
v_gene: TRBV11-2
abundance: .
j_gene: TRBJ1-6
CDR3nt: TGTGCCAGCAGCTTGGGAAGCTTTAATTCACCCCTCCACTTT
CDR3aa: CASSLGSFNSPLHF

d_gene: TRBD2
v_gene: TRBV2
abundance: .
j_gene: TRBJ2-2
CDR3nt: TGTGCCAGCAGCCCTCCTCCCGGGACTAGCGGGAGTAGAGGCGGGGAGCTGTTTTTT
CDR3aa: CASSPPPGTSGSRGGELFF

d_gene: .
v_gene: TRBV10-3
abundance: .
j_gene: TRBJ2-2
CDR3nt: TGTGCCATCAGTGATGTTCAGGTTAACACCGGGGAGCTGTTTTTT
CDR3aa: CAISDVQVNTGELFF

d_gene: .
v_gene: TRBV5-1
abundance: .
j_gene: TRBJ1-2
CDR3nt: TGCGCCAGCCAGGAGGGGGGGTCCAGCTATGGCTACACCTTC
CDR3aa: CASQEGGSSYGYTF

d_gene: TRBD2
v_gene: TRBV13
abundance: .
j_gene: TRBJ2-3
CDR3nt: TGTGCCAGCAGCTTGGTGGCGGGGGTGGAGTATTTT
CDR3aa: CASSLVAGVEYF

d_gene: TRBD1
v_gene: TRBV19
abundance: once
j_gene: TRBJ1-4
CDR3nt: TGTGCCAGTAGCGGGACAGTCACGATTGAAAAACTGTTTTTT
CDR3aa: CASSGTVTIEKLFF

d_gene: TRBD1
v_gene: TRBV28
abundance: .
j_gene: TRBJ2-2
CDR3nt: TGTGCCACCATGGGGCCGGGACAGGGCGCTCTAGCGGAGATCTCGAACACCGGGGAGCTGTTTTTT
CDR3aa: CATMGPGQGALAEISNTGELFF

d_gene: TRBD2
v_gene: TRBV2
abundance: .
j_gene: TRBJ2-3
CDR3nt: TGTGCCACTTCGGGACTAGCGGGATCTAATGAGCAGTATTTT
CDR3aa: CATSGLAGSNEQYF

d_gene: TRBD1
v_gene: TRBV6-1
abundance: .
j_gene: TRBJ1-2
CDR3nt: TGTGCCAGCAGTGAAGCTTCGGCACAGGGGCATGGCTACACCTTC
CDR3aa: CASSEASAQGHGYTF

d_gene: TRBD2
v_gene: TRBV28
abundance: .
j_gene: TRBJ2-1
CDR3nt: TGTGCCAGCAGTTTCACAGGGACTAGTAACAATGAGCAGTTCTTC
CDR3aa: CASSFTGTSNNEQFF

d_gene: TRBD1
v_gene: TRBV16
abundance: .
j_gene: TRBJ1-4
CDR3nt: TGTGCCAGCAGCCCCCAGGGGGCTTCTAATGAAAAACTGTTTTTT
CDR3aa: CASSPQGASNEKLFF

d_gene: TRBD1
v_gene: TRBV6-1
abundance: few
j_gene: TRBJ1-4
CDR3nt: TGTGCCAGCAGCCTCGACAGGGGAGAAAAACTGTTTTTT
CDR3aa: CASSLDRGEKLFF

d_gene: .
v_gene: TRBV7-9
abundance: .
j_gene: TRBJ1-2
CDR3nt: TGTGCCAGCAGCAGGGGGACCTATGGCTACACCTTC
CDR3aa: CASSRGTYGYTF

d_gene: .
v_gene: TRBV5-1
abundance: .
j_gene: TRBJ1-1
CDR3nt: TGCGCCAGCAGACAGGGAGACACTGAAGCTTTCTTT
CDR3aa: CASRQGDTEAFF

d_gene: TRBD1
v_gene: TRBV4-1
abundance: .
j_gene: TRBJ2-7
CDR3nt: TGCGCCAGCAGCGCTATGGGACAGGGCTGGGACGAGCAGTACTTC
CDR3aa: CASSAMGQGWDEQYF

d_gene: .
v_gene: TRBV19
abundance: .
j_gene: TRBJ1-5
CDR3nt: TGTGCCAGTAGTCTCCTTAAAATGCGCAGGGCCTCGGAGGATCAGCCCCAGCATTTT
CDR3aa: CASSLLKMRRASEDQPQHF

d_gene: .
v_gene: TRBV11-2
abundance: .
j_gene: TRBJ2-7
CDR3nt: TGTGCCAGCAGCTTAGACGGTCCCTGGGCGTACGAGCAGTACTTC
CDR3aa: CASSLDGPWAYEQYF

d_gene: .
v_gene: TRBV25-1
abundance: once
j_gene: TRBJ1-2
CDR3nt: TGTGCCAGCAGCGGACCGGGAGGGCACAACTATGGCTACACCTTC
CDR3aa: CASSGPGGHNYGYTF